The 30 T cell receptor beta chains in this list originate from one sample, sequenced in a study of blood T cell repertoires in COVID-19. Clones were sequenced by immunoSEQ multiplex PCR, and TCRdb holds only the in-frame ones, with some missing. Of about 210,000 clones in the sample, over 80% were seen once. The specimen sequenced was PBMCs or T cells enriched from blood (not recorded which). The receptors originated from a woman aged 30 to 39 who had been exposed to COVID-19.

The chain employs TRBV5-6 and TRBJ2-7, with 7 bases aligning to TRBD1. This CDR3 is 16 amino acids long. V was clipped by 4 bases and J by 3 bases; unmatched bases: 13. CDR1 and CDR2 from the germline V gene are SGHDT and YYEEEE. CDR3 sequence: CASSERTGLYLYEQYF. The CDR3 coding sequence is TGTGCCAGCAGCGAAAGGACAGGTCTTTACCTCTACGAGCAGTACTTC.

This chain links TRBV24-1 with TRBJ2-3, with 8 nucleotides matching TRBD2. Germline values: CDR1 KGHDR, CDR2 SFDVKD. Trimming took 7 bases from V and 1 from J; bases not matched to a gene: 6. The CDR3 totals 15 residues. The DNA for the CDR3 is TGTGCCACCAGAAAGCGGGGGCATCGCACAGATACGCAGTATTTT. Translation: CATRKRGHRTDTQYF.

This clone has a handful of counts. The chain recombines TRBV10-2 with TRBJ2-7, with TRBD1 as a possible D gene (5 bases). This CDR3 has 14 amino acids. The germline CDR1 and CDR2 sequences are WSHSY and SAAADI. V dropped 6 bases and J dropped 2 bases, with 14 bases sitting between them. CDR3 loop: CASRKGAYPYEQYF. The CDR3 coding sequence is TGCGCCAGCAGGAAAGGGGCCTACCCCTACGAGCAGTACTTC.

This chain links TRBV3-1 (or the pseudogene TRBV3-2) with TRBJ1-3, with D hard to call. The germline gives CDR1 LGHDT, CDR2 YNNKEL (reference sequence). The germline V and J ends were trimmed by 2 bases and 1 base, with 6 bases remaining between them. The CDR3 has 14 amino acids. CDR3 sequence: CASSQSGSGNTIYF. DNA for the CDR3: TGTGCCAGCAGCCAATCGGGGTCTGGAAACACCATATATTTT.

The V and J genes are TRBV3-1 (or the pseudogene TRBV3-2) and TRBJ1-2; D ambiguous. The CDR3 spans 14 residues. Germline values: CDR1 LGHDT, CDR2 YNNKEL (reference sequence). V was trimmed by 8 bases and J by 4 bases, leaving 17 bases between them. The CDR3 spells CASSASRDTYGYTF. The DNA of the CDR3 is TGTGCCAGCTCAGCCAGTCGAGACACCTATGGCTACACCTTC.

This chain links TRBV10-3 with TRBJ2-1, with D perhaps TRBD2 (7 bases). Deletions cut 9 bases from V and 0 bases from J, with 12 bases between. Germline-derived CDR1 and CDR2 are ENHRY and SYGVKD. The length of the CDR3 is 14 residues. The CDR3 nucleotides read TGTGCCATAAAAAGGGGGGGCTCCTACAATGAGCAGTTCTTC. Protein product: CAIKRGGSYNEQFF.

The chain links TRBV7-9 to TRBJ1-1; 7 nucleotides align to TRBD1. Trimming cost V 6 bases and J 6 bases; bases outside gene matches: 7. The CDR3 has 13 amino acids. Germline CDR1 is SEHNR and CDR2 is FQNEAQ (reference sequence). This chain's CDR3 is CASSLPGTAEAFF. DNA for the CDR3: TGTGCCAGCAGTCTACCAGGGACAGCTGAAGCTTTCTTT.

The chain recombines TRBV29-1 with TRBJ2-5; the match to TRBD1 covers 10 bases. CDR3 size: 16 residues. From germline, CDR1 is SQVTM and CDR2 ANQGSEA. Trimming took 3 bases from V and 5 from J; bases not matched to a gene: 12. Written as DNA, the CDR3 is TGCAGCGTTGATGGACAGGGGGGCCAAGGGGTTGAGACCCAGTACTTC. Its translation is CSVDGQGGQGVETQYF.

As DNA, the CDR3 is TGTGCCAGCGGGACAGGGTCCCCCTATAATTCACCCCTCCACTTT. This translates into CASGTGSPYNSPLHF. The chain joins TRBV27 to TRBJ1-6; 9 bases fit TRBD1. Germline V gene sequence: CDR1 MNHEY, CDR2 SMNVEV (reference sequence). The CDR3 sequence is 15 residues long. V dropped 8 bases and J dropped 2; count of bases not matched to a gene: 4.

The gene calls are TRBV6-2 or TRBV6-3 and TRBJ1-5, with D possibly TRBD1 on 6 matching bases. CDR3 length: 15 residues. V was cut by 4 bases and J by 0 bases, with 10 bases left in between. Germline V gene sequence: CDR1 MNHEY, CDR2 SVGEGT. In nucleotides, the CDR3 is TGTGCCAGCAGTTCGACAGGAGTTAGCAATCAGCCCCAGCATTTT. Translating gives CASSSTGVSNQPQHF.

The chain combines TRBV6-5 with TRBJ2-7, with a possible D match to TRBD1 (7 bases). The germline V and J ends were trimmed by 7 bases and 3 bases, with 16 bases remaining between them. Germline V gene data show CDR1 as MNHEY and CDR2 as SVGAGI. CDR3 size: 14 residues. CDR3 in amino acids: CASKVGGGFYEQYF. The CDR3 bases are TGTGCCAGCAAAGTTGGAGGGGGCTTCTACGAGCAGTACTTC.

This chain links TRBV14 with TRBJ1-4; 7 nucleotides match TRBD1. CDR1 and CDR2 from the germline V gene are SGHDN and FVKESK. With V trimmed by 0 bases and J by 8 bases, 9 bases remained unmatched. This CDR3 region has 16 residues. The CDR3 region is CASSQDRRGLREKLFF. CDR3 DNA: TGTGCCAGCAGCCAAGATCGGAGGGGGCTGCGAGAAAAACTGTTTTTT. Together with reference TRBV14 and TRBJ1-4, the CDR3 gives the full variable domain: EAGVTQFPSHSVIEKGQTVTLRCDPISGHDNLYWYRRVMGKEIKFLLHFVKESKQDESGMPNNRFLAERTGGTYSTLKVQPAELEDSGVYFCASSQDRRGLREKLFFGSGTQLSVL.

The rearrangement joins TRBV10-2 to TRBJ2-7, with 9 bases lining up with TRBD1. The CDR3 has 14 residues. The trim removed 7 bases at V and 0 bases at J, leaving 4 bases unmatched. Germline CDR1 and CDR2: WSHSY and SAAADI. CDR3 sequence (DNA): TGCGCCAGCACCGGACAGGGGTTCTCCTACGAGCAGTACTTC. Amino acid sequence: CASTGQGFSYEQYF.

This clone came up a few times. Here the CDR3 reads CASSSLTSSNQPQHF. CDR3 nucleotide sequence: TGTGCCAGCAGTTCCTTGACATCTAGCAATCAGCCCCAGCATTTT. The chain couples TRBV27 to TRBJ1-5, with no clear D. Germline CDR1 is MNHEY and CDR2 is SMNVEV (reference sequence). Trimming cost V 4 bases and J 0 bases, with 10 bases left between them. The CDR3 spans 15 residues.

This clone has just one count. V and J are TRBV5-1 and TRBJ1-5, with 7 bases lining up with TRBD1. CDR3 size: 19 residues. Germline V CDR1 and CDR2: SGHRS, YFSETQ. Trimming cost V 0 bases and J 4 bases; bases outside gene matches: 16. Here the CDR3 reads CASSLDGTETSYDNQPQHF. CDR3 nucleotide sequence: TGCGCCAGCAGCTTGGATGGGACAGAAACCTCCTACGATAATCAGCCCCAGCATTTT.

This clone was counted between two and nine times. The chain is built from TRBV6-5 and TRBJ1-3, with no clear D. The germline V gene has CDR1 MNHEY and CDR2 SVGAGI. Deletions cut 5 bases from V and 4 bases from J, with 6 bases between. This CDR3 has 12 amino acids. Here the CDR3 reads CASSPVGNTIYF. The CDR3 DNA is TGTGCCAGCAGTCCCGTCGGAAACACCATATATTTT.

The CDR3 sequence: CASSSTSYGYTF. The CDR3 DNA reads as TGTGCCAGCAGCTCGACATCCTATGGCTACACCTTC. V gene TRBV12-3 or TRBV12-4 combines with J gene TRBJ1-2; unclear D gene. The CDR3 sequence is 12 residues long. Trimming stripped 6 bases from V and 4 bases from J, with 9 bases between.

The V call is TRBV5-6, the J call TRBJ1-1; 9 bases align to TRBD1. The germline V gene encodes CDR1 SGHDT and CDR2 YYEEEE. The V segment lost 2 bases and the J segment 1 base; nucleotides outside the gene matches: 6. This CDR3 spans 16 amino acids. CDR3 nucleotide sequence: TGTGCCAGCAGCTTATTCTACAGGGGGCAGAACACTGAAGCTTTCTTT. It translates to CASSLFYRGQNTEAFF. The variable domain in full, with the rest retrieved from reference TRBV5-6 and TRBJ1-1, is DAGVTQSPTHLIKTRGQQVTLRCSPKSGHDTVSWYQQALGQGPQFIFQYYEEEERQRGNFPDRFSGHQFPNYSSELNVNALLLGDSALYLCASSLFYRGQNTEAFFGQGTRLTVV.

The chain links TRBV12-5 to TRBJ2-5; 7 nucleotides line up with TRBD1. The CDR3 contains 15 residues. The ends lost 6 bases at V and 5 bases at J; junction bases unmatched: 12. Germline lookup yields CDR1 LGHNT and CDR2 FRNRAP. The CDR3 region is CASGRQQGFGETQYF. The CDR3 DNA reads as TGTGCTAGTGGCCGACAACAGGGGTTTGGGGAGACCCAGTACTTC. The whole variable domain, remainder taken from reference TRBV12-5 and TRBJ2-5, is DARVTQTPRHKVTEMGQEVTMRCQPILGHNTVFWYRQTMMQGLELLAYFRNRAPLDDSGMPKDRFSAEMPDATLATLKIQPSEPRDSAVYFCASGRQQGFGETQYFGPGTRLLVL.

The chain combines TRBV4-1 with TRBJ2-5; tentative D call: TRBD1 (6 bases). Germline CDR1 is MGHRA and CDR2 is YSYEKL. This CDR3 spans 14 amino acids. Trimming took 0 bases from V and 6 from J, leaving 11 bases between them. In nucleotides, the CDR3 is TGCGCCAGCAGCCAAGATCAGGGGCTGAAGACCCAGTACTTC. Residues: CASSQDQGLKTQYF.

The chain joins TRBV30 to TRBJ2-3; D might be TRBD2 (5 bases). V was pared by 4 bases and J by 0 bases, with 14 bases between. CDR3 length equals 15 residues. Germline CDR1 GTSNPN, CDR2 SVGIG (reference sequence). The chain's CDR3 is CAWKLWESSTDTQYF. As DNA, the CDR3 is TGTGCCTGGAAACTATGGGAGTCTAGCACAGATACGCAGTATTTT.

The rearrangement links TRBV5-6 to TRBJ2-7; weak D call: TRBD2 (6 bases). The ends were cut back, 6 bases at V and 3 bases at J, with 16 bases in the middle. The germline CDR1 and CDR2 sequences are SGHDT and YYEEEE. This CDR3 spans 14 amino acids. The CDR3 nucleotides read TGTGCCAGCAACGGCCGGGACTTCGACTACGAGCAGTACTTC. The encoded protein is CASNGRDFDYEQYF.

J is TRBJ1-3 and V is TRBV29-1; D remains ambiguous. The length of the CDR3 is 11 residues. Germline CDR1 SQVTM, CDR2 ANQGSEA. V dropped 8 bases and J dropped 4 bases, with 9 bases sitting between them. This CDR3 is CSSAEGNTIYF. CDR3 in DNA: TGCAGCTCTGCGGAGGGAAACACCATATATTTT.

This chain links TRBV19 with TRBJ2-7; 8 bases are shared with TRBD1. Germline trimming cut 5 bases from V and 2 bases from J; bases unmatched to any gene: 23. Germline values: CDR1 LNHDA, CDR2 SQIVND (reference sequence). CDR3 length equals 20 residues. CDR3 loop: CASSGIPGQDDLTVPYEQYF. The CDR3 DNA is TGTGCCAGTAGTGGTATTCCGGGACAGGACGACCTGACCGTTCCCTACGAGCAGTACTTC.

In its sample, this clone was seen once. This chain links TRBV30 with TRBJ2-5; the D is unclear. V was trimmed by 0 bases and J by 5 bases, leaving 13 bases between them. The CDR3 runs to 14 residues. Germline-derived CDR1 and CDR2 are GTSNPN and SVGIG (reference sequence). The CDR3 sequence is CAWSVSLRSETQYF. The CDR3 DNA is TGTGCCTGGAGTGTTTCACTAAGGTCGGAGACCCAGTACTTC.

The J gene is TRBJ2-3, the V gene TRBV4-1; 8 bases match TRBD2. V lost 1 base, J lost 5 bases, and 14 bases stayed unmatched. The CDR3 extends over 18 amino acids. The germline gives CDR1 MGHRA, CDR2 YSYEKL. CDR3: CASSQVSITRGGQDTQYF. CDR3 bases: TGCGCCAGCAGCCAAGTTAGTATTACCCGGGGGGGACAAGATACGCAGTATTTT.

J is TRBJ2-1 and V is TRBV2, with D tentatively TRBD1 (6 bases). This CDR3 has 14 amino acids. CDR1 SNHLY and CDR2 FYNNEI come from the germline V gene. V was shortened by 7 bases and J by 8 bases, with 18 bases between the two germline ends. This CDR3 is CASTRTVPHYEQFF. In DNA form, the CDR3 reads TGTGCCAGCACCAGGACAGTCCCTCACTATGAGCAGTTCTTC. The full variable domain, rest sourced from reference TRBV2 and TRBJ2-1, is EPEVTQTPSHQVTQMGQEVILRCVPISNHLYFYWYRQILGQKVEFLVSFYNNEISEKSEIFDDQFSVERPDGSNFTLKIRSTKLEDSAMYFCASTRTVPHYEQFFGPGTRLTVL.

This rearrangement joins TRBV7-6 to TRBJ2-2, with TRBD2 matching over 11 bases. The V gene end was trimmed by 5 bases and the J gene end by 10 bases; junction bases not matched to a gene: 12. Germline V lookup: CDR1 SGHVS, CDR2 FNYEAQ. The CDR3 loop spans 16 amino acids. This CDR3 is CASSPYSGGAGEELFF. For the CDR3, the DNA is TGTGCCAGCAGCCCATATAGCGGGGGGGCCGGGGAGGAGCTGTTTTTT.

This clone has a handful of counts. The chain combines TRBV18 with TRBJ2-1; 7 bases agree with TRBD1. There are 14 residues in the CDR3. The V gene end was trimmed by 0 bases and the J gene end by 9 bases; junction bases not matched to a gene: 5. Germline assignment: CDR1 KGHSH and CDR2 LQKENI. This CDR3 is CASSPPRGQGEQFF. In DNA form, the CDR3 reads TGTGCCAGCTCACCACCGAGGGGGCAGGGTGAGCAGTTCTTC.

The chain employs TRBV29-1 and TRBJ1-5; TRBD1 matches 7 bases. The CDR3 consists of 15 residues. Germline-derived CDR1 and CDR2 are SQVTM and ANQGSEA. V lost 6 bases, J lost 6 bases, and 14 bases stayed unmatched. CDR3 protein: CSVDRDRPKRQPQHF. The CDR3, as DNA: TGCAGCGTAGACCGGGACAGACCCAAGCGTCAGCCCCAGCATTTT.